The clone carrying this T cell receptor (beta chain) has more than one count but fewer than ten. Its antigen is unknown. With 5 bases clipped from V and 7 bases from J, the junction kept 6 bases outside the gene matches. Germline loops: CDR1 SEHNR, CDR2 FQNEAQ (reference sequence). The CDR3 spans 13 residues. This sample stems from a study of beta chain features in type 1 diabetes. Findings and limits, study-wide: Reduced insertions and increased deletions marked VDJ junctions in type 1 diabetes patients. The naive, central memory and Treg TCRB repertoires showed an apparent similarity that was greater among patients than among healthy donors. People with Type 1 diabetes carried modestly yet significantly shorter TCRB CDR3s in all four CD4+ subsets.

The study reverse transcribed the entire isolated RNA, so it sequenced expressed TCRB transcripts. Libraries were prepared by immunoSEQ multiplex PCR; TCRdb keeps only in-frame clonotypes and omits some of them. The table has about 160,000 clones, less than 9.5% seen once. Material: central memory CD4+ T cells from blood. This rearrangement joins TRBV7-9 to TRBJ1-2; 8 nucleotides agree with TRBD1. The receptor comes from a young woman in good health. CDR3 DNA sequence: TGTGCCAGCAGCCTTGGACAGGGTGCTGGCTACACCTTC. Translation gives CASSLGQGAGYTF.